Below are 17 T cell receptor beta chains sequenced from a single sample in a study of OX40 agonist ivuxolimab in advanced cancers. The protocol was immunoSEQ multiplex PCR, while the TCRdb copy is restricted to in-frame clones and leaves out a portion. In the table there are around 70,000 clones, around 85% of which are singletons. The sample here was CD4+ or CD8+ T cells sorted from blood, taken in a trial of the OX40 agonist ivuxolimab. Receptor source: an adult with an advanced solid tumor such as melanoma, head and neck, liver or kidney cancer.

The chain employs TRBV30 and TRBJ2-7; the D gene is possibly TRBD2 (5 bases). The CDR3 has 14 residues. Germline lookup yields CDR1 GTSNPN and CDR2 SVGIG (reference sequence). Trimming left V 0 bases short and J 3 bases short, with 12 bases between. In nucleotides, the CDR3 is TGTGCCTGGAGTGTACGCCTAGCTCGCTACGAGCAGTACTTC. Translated, it gives CAWSVRLARYEQYF.

The chain is built from TRBV29-1 and TRBJ2-1, with 7 bases lining up with TRBD2. Germline lookup yields CDR1 SQVTM and CDR2 ANQGSEA. This CDR3 has 13 residues. The V segment lost 6 bases and the J segment 0 bases; nucleotides outside the gene matches: 2. Here the CDR3 DNA reads TGCAGCGTGCGGGGGAGCTCCTACAATGAGCAGTTCTTC. It codes for CSVRGSSYNEQFF.

The rearrangement uses TRBV7-2 and TRBJ1-4; D uncertain. Germline V gene sequence: CDR1 SGHTA, CDR2 FQGNSA. The V gene lost 1 base and the J gene lost 4 bases, with 10 bases spanning the gap. The CDR3 has 15 residues. The CDR3 sequence: CASSLEGRSNEKLFF. CDR3 nucleotide sequence: TGTGCCAGCAGCTTAGAAGGGAGGAGTAATGAAAAACTGTTTTTT.

The chain uses TRBV7-9 and TRBJ2-1, with TRBD1 matching over 8 bases. Per germline, CDR1 SEHNR and CDR2 FQNEAQ (reference sequence). The length of the CDR3 is 15 residues. V trimming: 2 bases; J trimming: 6 bases; junction bases outside the gene matches: 6. In DNA form, the CDR3 reads TGTGCCAGCAGCTTAAGGGACAGGAGATCCAATGAGCAGTTCTTC. It specifies CASSLRDRRSNEQFF.

The V gene is TRBV4-3, the J gene TRBJ2-1; TRBD1 aligns across 7 bases. This CDR3 contains 14 residues. Germline CDR1 LGHNA, CDR2 YSLEER. V was clipped by 0 bases and J by 4 bases; unmatched bases: 0. CDR3: CASSQETGYNEQFF. CDR3 nucleotide sequence: TGCGCCAGCAGCCAAGAGACAGGGTACAATGAGCAGTTCTTC.

The chain has TRBV5-8 and TRBJ1-5, with 7 bases lining up with TRBD1. Per germline, CDR1 SGHTS and CDR2 YDEGEE. V gave up 4 bases and J gave up 4 bases; unmatched junction bases: 8. The CDR3 spans 15 residues. The DNA for the CDR3 is TGTGCCAGCAGCACTCCAGGGGGTCCGAATCAGCCCCAGCATTTT. Encoded protein: CASSTPGGPNQPQHF.

This chain links TRBV30 with TRBJ1-6; D gene ambiguous. This CDR3 has 14 amino acids. V lost 4 bases and J 0 bases, leaving 7 bases between the germline ends. The V gene's germline CDR1 is GTSNPN and CDR2 SVGIG (reference sequence). CDR3 amino acids: CAWTPSSYNSPLHF. The CDR3, as DNA: TGTGCCTGGACACCGAGCTCCTATAATTCACCCCTCCACTTT.

The chain has TRBV19 and TRBJ2-1; 10 nucleotides agree with TRBD2. Per the germline V gene, CDR1 is LNHDA and CDR2 is SQIVND (reference sequence). V was clipped by 4 bases and J by 1 base; unmatched bases: 7. This CDR3 comprises 17 residues. In DNA, the CDR3 is TGTGCCAGTAGTAGGACTAGCGGACAATCTTCCTACAATGAGCAGTTCTTC. Translated: CASSRTSGQSSYNEQFF.

V usage is TRBV7-2 and J usage is TRBJ2-3; D gene ambiguous. The length of the CDR3 is 16 residues. Germline assignment: CDR1 SGHTA and CDR2 FQGNSA. The V and J ends lost 3 bases and 5 bases respectively, with 18 bases between them. The CDR3 protein is CASSFTPLRTVDTQYF. In DNA form, the CDR3 reads TGTGCCAGCAGCTTCACCCCCCTCCGGACGGTAGATACGCAGTATTTT.

This chain connects TRBV11-3 to TRBJ2-7; D remains unclear. CDR3 length equals 14 residues. Germline V gives CDR1 SGHNT, CDR2 YENEEA. V gave up 2 bases and J gave up 2 bases, with 10 bases separating them. The CDR3 loop is CASSLYPDTYEQYF. The CDR3 DNA reads TGTGCCAGCAGCTTATATCCAGACACCTACGAGCAGTACTTC. The full variable domain, rest sourced from reference TRBV11-3 and TRBJ2-7, is EAGVVQSPRYKIIEKKQPVAFWCNPISGHNTLYWYLQNLGQGPELLIRYENEEAVDDSQLPKDRFSAERLKGVDSTLKIQPAELGDSAVYLCASSLYPDTYEQYFGPGTRLTVT.

This clone was seen only once. The gene calls are TRBV7-9 and TRBJ2-1; TRBD2 agrees at 9 bases. The CDR3 runs to 17 residues. Germline-derived CDR1 and CDR2 are SEHNR and FQNEAQ (reference sequence). V gave up 5 bases and J gave up 1 base; unmatched junction bases: 9. CDR3 nucleotide sequence: TGTGCCAGCAGCAAAATGCGACTAGCGGTTTCCTACAATGAGCAGTTCTTC. Protein sequence: CASSKMRLAVSYNEQFF.

The V gene is TRBV27, the J gene TRBJ2-1; D is possibly TRBD2 (6 bases). The V and J ends lost 8 bases and 2 bases respectively, with 10 bases between them. CDR3 length: 13 residues. Germline CDR1 reads MNHEY; CDR2 reads SMNVEV (reference sequence). In nucleotides, the CDR3 is TGTGCCAGCGGAGGGACGCCCTACAATGAGCAGTTCTTC. Its protein is CASGGTPYNEQFF.

This clone was recorded once. V usage is TRBV5-8 and J usage is TRBJ2-2; no firm D call. The CDR3 is 15 amino acids. Per germline, CDR1 SGHTS and CDR2 YDEGEE. Trimming stripped 0 bases from V and 8 bases from J, with 14 bases between. The CDR3 DNA follows: TGTGCCAGCAGCTTGGCGGCCTCGCGTGGGGGGGAGCTGTTTTTT. Amino acid sequence: CASSLAASRGGELFF.

This chain connects TRBV5-1 to TRBJ2-5, with 8 bases aligning to TRBD2. This CDR3 has 15 amino acids. J lost 4 bases, V lost 4 bases, and 9 bases had no gene match. The germline gives CDR1 SGHRS, CDR2 YFSETQ. CDR3 region: CASSPRTSSGETQYF. The CDR3 DNA is TGCGCCAGCAGCCCAAGGACTAGCTCTGGAGAGACCCAGTACTTC.

This chain joins TRBV5-4 and TRBJ2-1; 11 positions agree with TRBD2. This CDR3 is 17 amino acids long. Trimming removed 4 bases from V and 1 base from J; junction bases left unmatched: 7. Germline CDR1 SGHNT, CDR2 YYREEE (reference sequence). CDR3 amino acids: CASSISGGAGSYNEQFF. Written as DNA, the CDR3 is TGTGCCAGCAGCATTAGCGGGGGGGCCGGTTCCTACAATGAGCAGTTCTTC.

The rearrangement joins TRBV4-3 to TRBJ2-2; 11 bases line up with TRBD2. Losses at the gene ends were 2 bases for V and 6 bases for J; bases not matched to a gene: 8. CDR1 is LGHNA, CDR2 YSLEER, per germline. The CDR3 runs to 17 residues. The CDR3 sequence: CASSQTGGSGRAGELFF. CDR3 coding DNA: TGCGCCAGCAGCCAAACGGGGGGTAGCGGGAGGGCCGGGGAGCTGTTTTTT.

This clone appeared a single time. The chain's CDR3 is CSVGVRERSGYTF. The CDR3 nucleotides are TGCAGCGTTGGCGTCAGGGAGCGGAGTGGCTACACCTTC. The chain employs TRBV29-1 and TRBJ1-2; TRBD1 is a possible D gene (5 bases). Germline CDR1 reads SQVTM; CDR2 reads ANQGSEA. V was pared by 4 bases and J by 7 bases, with 16 bases between. The CDR3 contains 13 residues.